What follows are 3 T cell receptor beta chains derived from one specimen sequenced in a study of blood T cell repertoires in COVID-19. Repertoires were generated with immunoSEQ multiplex PCR, while TCRdb's copy carries only in-frame clones and drops some. In the table there are around 87,000 clones, around 79% of which are singletons. Sequencing was performed on peripheral blood. The receptors come from a woman aged 80 or over with acute or convalescent COVID-19.

The chain is built from TRBV7-3 and TRBJ2-5, with TRBD1 matching 8 bases. Germline loops: CDR1 SGHTA, CDR2 FQGTGA. V was clipped by 5 bases and J by 3 bases; unmatched bases: 5. The CDR3 runs 14 residues. In DNA, the CDR3 is TGTGCCAGCAGCATTACAGGGGGAAAAGAGACCCAGTACTTC. Amino acid sequence: CASSITGGKETQYF.

The CDR3, as DNA: TGTGCCAGCAGGCCTCGGGGACAGGGGATTGGGGCCAACGTCCTGACTTTC. As protein: CASRPRGQGIGANVLTF. This chain uses TRBV27 with TRBJ2-6, with TRBD1 matching over 10 bases. The CDR3 length is 17 residues. Germline V gene sequence: CDR1 MNHEY, CDR2 SMNVEV (reference sequence). J was trimmed by 3 bases and V by 6 bases; bases with no gene match: 8.

The chain joins TRBV12-3 or TRBV12-4 to TRBJ1-2, with a possible D match to TRBD1 (5 bases). The CDR3 is 13 amino acids. Trimming removed 6 bases from V and 2 bases from J, with 10 bases in between. The CDR3 nucleotides read TGTGCCAGCAGATATAGGGGAAACTATGGCTACACCTTC. Its translation is CASRYRGNYGYTF.